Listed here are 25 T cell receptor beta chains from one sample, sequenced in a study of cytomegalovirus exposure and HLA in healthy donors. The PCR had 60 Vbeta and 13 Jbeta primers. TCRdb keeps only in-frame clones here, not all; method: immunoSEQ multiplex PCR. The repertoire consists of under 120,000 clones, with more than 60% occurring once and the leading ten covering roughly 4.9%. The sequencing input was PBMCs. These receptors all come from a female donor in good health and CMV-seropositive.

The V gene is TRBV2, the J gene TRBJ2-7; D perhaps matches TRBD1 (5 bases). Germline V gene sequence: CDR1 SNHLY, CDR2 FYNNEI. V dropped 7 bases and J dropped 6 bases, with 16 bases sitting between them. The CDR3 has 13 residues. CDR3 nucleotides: TGTGCCAGCAAGCCCGCAGGGCCCCCCGAGCAGTACTTC. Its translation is CASKPAGPPEQYF.

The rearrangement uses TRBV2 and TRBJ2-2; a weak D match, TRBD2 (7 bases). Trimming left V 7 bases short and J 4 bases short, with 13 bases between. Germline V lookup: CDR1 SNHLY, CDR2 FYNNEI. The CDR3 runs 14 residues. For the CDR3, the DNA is TGTGCCAGCAAGGGGGGGCTGGTCACCGGGGAGCTGTTTTTT. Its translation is CASKGGLVTGELFF.

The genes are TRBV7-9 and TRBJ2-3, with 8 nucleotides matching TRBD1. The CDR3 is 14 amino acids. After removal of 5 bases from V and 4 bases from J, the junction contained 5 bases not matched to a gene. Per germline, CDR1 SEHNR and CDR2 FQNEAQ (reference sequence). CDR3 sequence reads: CASSHKTGADTQYF. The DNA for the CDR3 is TGTGCCAGCAGCCACAAGACAGGGGCAGATACGCAGTATTTT.

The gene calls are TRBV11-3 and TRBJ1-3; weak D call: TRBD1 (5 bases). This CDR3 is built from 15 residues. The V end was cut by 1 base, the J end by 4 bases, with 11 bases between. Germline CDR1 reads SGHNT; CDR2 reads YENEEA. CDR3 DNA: TGTGCCAGCAGCTTAGCGGGGACTCCGGGAAACACCATATATTTT. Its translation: CASSLAGTPGNTIYF.

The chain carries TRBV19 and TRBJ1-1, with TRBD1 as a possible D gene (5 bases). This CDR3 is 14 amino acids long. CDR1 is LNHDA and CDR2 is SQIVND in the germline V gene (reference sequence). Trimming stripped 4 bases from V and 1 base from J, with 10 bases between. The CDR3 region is CASSSRQGNTEAFF. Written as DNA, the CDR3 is TGTGCCAGTAGTAGTCGCCAGGGGAACACTGAAGCTTTCTTT. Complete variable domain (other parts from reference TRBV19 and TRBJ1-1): DGGITQSPKYLFRKEGQNVTLSCEQNLNHDAMYWYRQDPGQGLRLIYYSQIVNDFQKGDIAEGYSVSREKKESFPLTVTSAQKNPTAFYLCASSSRQGNTEAFFGQGTRLTVV.

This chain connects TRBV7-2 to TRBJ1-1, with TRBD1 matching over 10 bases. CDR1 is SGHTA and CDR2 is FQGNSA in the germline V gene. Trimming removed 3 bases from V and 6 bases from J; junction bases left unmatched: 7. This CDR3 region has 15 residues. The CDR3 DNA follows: TGTGCCAGCAGCTTTCGACAGGGGGCGTATCCTGAAGCTTTCTTT. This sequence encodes CASSFRQGAYPEAFF.

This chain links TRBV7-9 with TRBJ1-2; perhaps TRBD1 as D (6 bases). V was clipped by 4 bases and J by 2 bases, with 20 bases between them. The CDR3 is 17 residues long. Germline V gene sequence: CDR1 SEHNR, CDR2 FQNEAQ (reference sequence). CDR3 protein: CASSSSGVRTLNYGYTF. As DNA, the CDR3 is TGTGCCAGCAGCTCCTCAGGGGTTCGAACACTAAACTATGGCTACACCTTC.

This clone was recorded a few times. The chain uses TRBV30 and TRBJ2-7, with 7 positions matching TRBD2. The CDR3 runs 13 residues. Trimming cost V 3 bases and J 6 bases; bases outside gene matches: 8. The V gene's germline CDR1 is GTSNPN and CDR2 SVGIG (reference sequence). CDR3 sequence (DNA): TGTGCCTGGAGCAAGGGAGGGCCGGGCGAGCAGTACTTC. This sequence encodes CAWSKGGPGEQYF.

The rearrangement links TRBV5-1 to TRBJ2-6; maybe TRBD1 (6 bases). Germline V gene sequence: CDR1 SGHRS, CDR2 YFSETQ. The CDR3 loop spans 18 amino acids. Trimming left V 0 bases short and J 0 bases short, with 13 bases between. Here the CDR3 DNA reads TGCGCCAGCAGCTTGGGAGGGGGTAGCTCCTCTGGGGCCAACGTCCTGACTTTC. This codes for CASSLGGGSSSGANVLTF.

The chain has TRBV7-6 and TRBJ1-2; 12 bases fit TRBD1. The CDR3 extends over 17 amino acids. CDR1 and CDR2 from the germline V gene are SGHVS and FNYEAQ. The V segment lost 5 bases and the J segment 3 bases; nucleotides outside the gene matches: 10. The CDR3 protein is CASSHRDRGRGDYGYTF. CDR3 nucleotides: TGTGCCAGCAGCCATCGGGACAGGGGGCGCGGTGACTATGGCTACACCTTC.

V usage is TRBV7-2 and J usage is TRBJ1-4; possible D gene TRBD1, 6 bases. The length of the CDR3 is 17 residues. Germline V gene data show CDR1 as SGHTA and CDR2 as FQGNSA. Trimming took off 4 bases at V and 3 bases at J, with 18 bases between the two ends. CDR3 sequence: CASSSRQAPPPNEKLFF. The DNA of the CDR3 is TGTGCCAGCAGCTCAAGACAGGCGCCGCCTCCTAATGAAAAACTGTTTTTT.

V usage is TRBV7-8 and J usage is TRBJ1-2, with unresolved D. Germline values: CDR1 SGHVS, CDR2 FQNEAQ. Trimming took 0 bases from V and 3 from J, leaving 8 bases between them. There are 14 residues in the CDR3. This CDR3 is CASSLAPADYGYTF. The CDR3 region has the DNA TGTGCCAGCAGCTTAGCCCCCGCGGACTATGGCTACACCTTC.

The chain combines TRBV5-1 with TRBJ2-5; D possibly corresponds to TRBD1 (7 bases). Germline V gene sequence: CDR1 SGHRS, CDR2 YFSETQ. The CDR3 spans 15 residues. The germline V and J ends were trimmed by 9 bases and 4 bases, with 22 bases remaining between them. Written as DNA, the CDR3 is TGCGCCACCGCACGGGTCAGGGGGGAGCGAGAGACCCAGTACTTC. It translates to CATARVRGERETQYF. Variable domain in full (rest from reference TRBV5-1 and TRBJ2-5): KAGVTQTPRYLIKTRGQQVTLSCSPISGHRSVSWYQQTPGQGLQFLFEYFSETQRNKGNFPGRFSGRQFSNSRSEMNVSTLELGDSALYLCATARVRGERETQYFGPGTRLLVL.

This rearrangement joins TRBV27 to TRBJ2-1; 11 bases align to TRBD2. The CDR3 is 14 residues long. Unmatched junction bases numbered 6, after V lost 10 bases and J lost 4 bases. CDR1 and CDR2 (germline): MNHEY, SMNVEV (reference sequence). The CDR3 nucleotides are TGTGCCACCACCCGACTAGCGGGGTACAATGAGCAGTTCTTC. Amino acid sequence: CATTRLAGYNEQFF.

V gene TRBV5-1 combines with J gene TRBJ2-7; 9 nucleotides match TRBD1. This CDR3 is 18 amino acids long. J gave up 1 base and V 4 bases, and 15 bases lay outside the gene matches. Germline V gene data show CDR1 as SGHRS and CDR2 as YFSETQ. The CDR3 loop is CASSGGRDRELSSYEQYF. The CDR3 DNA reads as TGCGCCAGCAGCGGGGGCCGGGACAGGGAGCTCTCATCCTACGAGCAGTACTTC. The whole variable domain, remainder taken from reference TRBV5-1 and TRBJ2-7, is KAGVTQTPRYLIKTRGQQVTLSCSPISGHRSVSWYQQTPGQGLQFLFEYFSETQRNKGNFPGRFSGRQFSNSRSEMNVSTLELGDSALYLCASSGGRDRELSSYEQYFGPGTRLTVT.

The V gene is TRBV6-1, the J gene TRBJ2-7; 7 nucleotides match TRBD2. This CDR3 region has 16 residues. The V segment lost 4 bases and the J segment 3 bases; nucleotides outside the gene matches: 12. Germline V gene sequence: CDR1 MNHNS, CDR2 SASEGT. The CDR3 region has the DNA TGTGCCAGCAGTGCACACACCGGGACGGGGGGCTACGAGCAGTACTTC. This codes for CASSAHTGTGGYEQYF.

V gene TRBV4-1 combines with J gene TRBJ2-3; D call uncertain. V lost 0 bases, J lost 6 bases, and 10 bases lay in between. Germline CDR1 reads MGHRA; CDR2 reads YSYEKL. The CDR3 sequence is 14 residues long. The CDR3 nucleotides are TGCGCCAGCAGCCAAGATTTTTCCGGGGATACGCAGTATTTT. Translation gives CASSQDFSGDTQYF.

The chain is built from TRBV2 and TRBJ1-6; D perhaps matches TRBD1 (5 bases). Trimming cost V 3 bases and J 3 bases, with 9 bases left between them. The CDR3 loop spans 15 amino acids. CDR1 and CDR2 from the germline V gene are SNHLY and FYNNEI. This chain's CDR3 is CASSDRASYNSPLHF. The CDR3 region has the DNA TGTGCCAGCAGTGACAGGGCTAGCTATAATTCACCCCTCCACTTT.

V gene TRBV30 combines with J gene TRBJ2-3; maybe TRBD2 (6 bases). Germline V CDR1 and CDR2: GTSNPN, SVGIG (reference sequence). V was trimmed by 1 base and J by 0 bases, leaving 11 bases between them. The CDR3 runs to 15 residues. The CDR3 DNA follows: TGTGCCTGGAGTGGGGCGGGGTTTAGCACAGATACGCAGTATTTT. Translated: CAWSGAGFSTDTQYF.

CDR3 DNA: TGTGCCAGCAGCCGTGGGGGGGATGCTAATGAAAAACTGTTTTTT. The encoded protein is CASSRGGDANEKLFF. The chain employs TRBV6-5 and TRBJ1-4; D is possibly TRBD1 (5 bases). Trimming removed 6 bases from V and 3 bases from J, with 14 bases in between. The CDR3 contains 15 residues. Looked up from germline, CDR1 is MNHEY and CDR2 is SVGAGI.

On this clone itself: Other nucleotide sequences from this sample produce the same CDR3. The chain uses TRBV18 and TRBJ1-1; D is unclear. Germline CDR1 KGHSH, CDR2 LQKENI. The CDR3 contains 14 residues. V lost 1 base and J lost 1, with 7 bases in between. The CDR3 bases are TGTGCCAGCTCACCACTCGAGGGGAACACTGAAGCTTTCTTT. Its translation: CASSPLEGNTEAFF.

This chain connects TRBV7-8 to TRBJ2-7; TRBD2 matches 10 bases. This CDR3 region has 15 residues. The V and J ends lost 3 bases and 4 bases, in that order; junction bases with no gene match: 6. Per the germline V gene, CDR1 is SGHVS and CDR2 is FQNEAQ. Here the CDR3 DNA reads TGTGCCAGCAGCTTCCCAAAGACTAGCGGGTACGAGCAGTACTTC. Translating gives CASSFPKTSGYEQYF.

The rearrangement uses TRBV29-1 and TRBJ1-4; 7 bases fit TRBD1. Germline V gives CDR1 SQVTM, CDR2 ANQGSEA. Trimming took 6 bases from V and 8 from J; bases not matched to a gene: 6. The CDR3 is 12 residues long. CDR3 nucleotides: TGCAGCGTGTCGACAGGGCGGGAAAAACTGTTTTTT. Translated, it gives CSVSTGREKLFF.

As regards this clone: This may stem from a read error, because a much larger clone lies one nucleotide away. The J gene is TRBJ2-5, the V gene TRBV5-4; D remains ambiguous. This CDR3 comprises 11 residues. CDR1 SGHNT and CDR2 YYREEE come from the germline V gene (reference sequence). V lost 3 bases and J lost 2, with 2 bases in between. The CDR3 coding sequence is TGTGCCAGCAGCTCACAAGAGACCCAGTACTTC. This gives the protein CASSSQETQYF.

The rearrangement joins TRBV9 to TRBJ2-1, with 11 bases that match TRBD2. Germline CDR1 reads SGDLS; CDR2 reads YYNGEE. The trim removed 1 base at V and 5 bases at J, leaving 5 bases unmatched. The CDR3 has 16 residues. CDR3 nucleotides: TGTGCCAGCAGCGTAAAAATAGCGGGAGGGGACAATGAGCAGTTCTTC. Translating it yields CASSVKIAGGDNEQFF.